This entry describes one T cell receptor beta chain. Its antigen is still unknown. The PCR made use of 60 Vbeta and 13 Jbeta primers. The assay was immunoSEQ multiplex PCR, and TCRdb's table has in-frame clones only and misses some. The data contain over 150,000 clones, around 83% of them seen just once; the ten biggest clones take up approximately 1%. This sample is drawn from a study of cytomegalovirus exposure and HLA in healthy donors. About the study: Around 85 million unique TCRs from HLA-typed donors were held in an early data release. Study-wide results and limits: Earlier results showed most TCR beta V segments being productive about 87% or about 30% of the time. Some V segments, including TRBV6-2 and TRBV6-3, were excluded as indistinguishable.

Germline CDR1 is ENHRY and CDR2 is SYGVKD. The CDR3 is made up of 17 amino acids. V lost 6 bases and J lost 2, with 22 bases in between. This receptor was obtained from a girl aged 2 to 10 in good health and CMV-seropositive. The sequencing input was PBMCs. The J gene is TRBJ1-2, the V gene TRBV10-3; D possibly corresponds to TRBD1 (6 bases). The CDR3 is CAISERLLTGLNYGYTF. CDR3 DNA: TGTGCCATCAGCGAGCGACTTTTAACAGGGCTGAACTATGGCTACACCTTC.